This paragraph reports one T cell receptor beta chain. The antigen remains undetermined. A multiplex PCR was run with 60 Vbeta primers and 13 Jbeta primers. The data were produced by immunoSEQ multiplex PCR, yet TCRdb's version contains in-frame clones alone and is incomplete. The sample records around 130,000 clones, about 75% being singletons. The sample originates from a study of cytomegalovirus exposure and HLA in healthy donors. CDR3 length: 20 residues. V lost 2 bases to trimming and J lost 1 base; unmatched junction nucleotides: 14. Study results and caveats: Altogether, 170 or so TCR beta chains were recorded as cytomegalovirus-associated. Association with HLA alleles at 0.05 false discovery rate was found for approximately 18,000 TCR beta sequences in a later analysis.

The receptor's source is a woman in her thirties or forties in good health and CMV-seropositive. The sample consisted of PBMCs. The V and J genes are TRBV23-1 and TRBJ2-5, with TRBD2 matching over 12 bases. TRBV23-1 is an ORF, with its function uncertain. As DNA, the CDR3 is TGCGCCAGCAGTCAACCGCCGACGGCACTAGCGGGGGGTTTCCAAGAGACCCAGTACTTC. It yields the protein CASSQPPTALAGGFQETQYF.